The 17 T cell receptor beta chains presented below share a single source sample, sequenced in a study of monozygotic twins with inflammatory bowel disease. TCRdb reprocessed the 5' RACE reads and reports one entry per CDR3 protein, with no DNA. The table lists 150,000 or so distinct CDR3 sequences. The sequencing sample was made of blood. The receptors here all came from a human donor with ulcerative colitis or Crohn's disease, or a healthy co-twin of an affected twin (not recorded which).

The chain recombines TRBV10-3 with TRBJ2-3; TCRdb's D gene call, TRBD1, goes unchecked for lack of DNA. CDR3 length: 13 amino acids. CDR1 ENHRY and CDR2 SYGVKD come from the germline V gene. CDR3 loop: CASEGNGTDTQYF.

The gene calls are TRBV20-1 and TRBJ2-3. CDR3 length: 12 amino acids. The germline gives CDR1 DFQATT, CDR2 SNEGSKA (reference sequence). The CDR3 region is CSASSPTDTQYF.

The chain has TRBV7-6 and TRBJ2-7; the TRBD1 assignment by TCRdb is unverifiable without DNA. This CDR3 spans 15 amino acids. Germline values: CDR1 SGHVS, CDR2 FNYEAQ. The CDR3: CASSLEGTGLYEQYF. The full variable domain, rest sourced from reference TRBV7-6 and TRBJ2-7, is GAGVSQSPRYKVTKRGQDVALRCDPISGHVSLYWYRQALGQGPEFLTYFNYEAQQDKSGLPNDRFSAERPEGSISTLTIQRTEQRDSAMYRCASSLEGTGLYEQYFGPGTRLTVT.

V and J are TRBV5-1 and TRBJ2-5; absent DNA, TCRdb's TRBD2 call cannot be checked. Germline V lookup: CDR1 SGHRS, CDR2 YFSETQ. This CDR3 has 16 amino acids. The CDR3 loop is CASSSDSGNSQETQYF.

The chain combines TRBV4-3 with TRBJ2-7; absent DNA, TCRdb's TRBD2 call cannot be checked. Germline V gene lookup returns CDR1 LGHNA and CDR2 YSLEER. The CDR3 is made up of 16 amino acids. The CDR3 sequence is CASSQESGRAWDEQYF.

This chain links TRBV20-1 with TRBJ2-1; no DNA is available, so the TRBD1 call from TCRdb remains unchecked. The germline CDR1 and CDR2 sequences are DFQATT and SNEGSKA (reference sequence). The CDR3 covers 17 residues. CDR3: CSAPGTGDAYSYNEQFF.

V and J are TRBV5-6 and TRBJ2-1; TCRdb outputs TRBD2, but without DNA this stays unchecked. In germline, CDR1 is SGHDT, CDR2 YYEEEE. The CDR3 has 14 residues. Here the CDR3 reads CASSLVTSGQKQFF.

The chain combines TRBV20-1 with TRBJ2-1; no DNA is available, so the TRBD2 call from TCRdb remains unchecked. Germline V gene lookup returns CDR1 DFQATT and CDR2 SNEGSKA (reference sequence). The CDR3 spans 13 residues. The CDR3 is CSAPSTSSYEQFF.

The rearrangement links TRBV2 to TRBJ1-4. CDR3 length: 13 residues. Germline assignment: CDR1 SNHLY and CDR2 FYNNEI. The CDR3 reads CASSRSEGEKLFF.

The chain combines TRBV5-1 with TRBJ1-1; TCRdb's D gene call, TRBD1, goes unchecked for lack of DNA. CDR1 is SGHRS, CDR2 YFSETQ, per germline. The CDR3 runs to 14 residues. This chain's CDR3 is CASRLTGKNTEAFF.

The chain uses TRBV20-1 and TRBJ2-1; the TCRdb call, TRBD1, lacks DNA for checking. Germline V gives CDR1 DFQATT, CDR2 SNEGSKA (reference sequence). There are 17 residues in the CDR3. The CDR3: CSAREHKGSPINNEQFF.

The rearrangement links TRBV20-1 to TRBJ2-7. CDR1 is DFQATT, CDR2 SNEGSKA, per germline (reference sequence). The CDR3 extends over 12 amino acids. CDR3 sequence: CSAERASNEQYF.

J is TRBJ2-3 and V is TRBV20-1; lacking DNA, the TRBD2 call made by TCRdb goes unchecked. The CDR3 spans 15 residues. The V gene's germline CDR1 is DFQATT and CDR2 SNEGSKA (reference sequence). The CDR3 reads CSARTLLGGTDTQYF.

The V and J genes are TRBV5-1 and TRBJ2-7; checking the TCRdb D call of TRBD2 is not possible without DNA. Per the germline V gene, CDR1 is SGHRS and CDR2 is YFSETQ. This CDR3 has 14 amino acids. The CDR3 spells CASSRGTSGYEQYF. Full variable domain (rest looked up from reference TRBV5-1 and TRBJ2-7): KAGVTQTPRYLIKTRGQQVTLSCSPISGHRSVSWYQQTPGQGLQFLFEYFSETQRNKGNFPGRFSGRQFSNSRSEMNVSTLELGDSALYLCASSRGTSGYEQYFGPGTRLTVT.

The chain joins TRBV24-1 to TRBJ2-1; as DNA is missing, the TRBD2 call by TCRdb cannot be tested. Germline CDR1 and CDR2: KGHDR and SFDVKD. The length of the CDR3 is 16 residues. CDR3 sequence: CATSGGLGRRYNEQFF.

V is TRBV28 and J is TRBJ2-1; the D gene TCRdb calls, TRBD1, cannot be checked with no DNA. CDR1 and CDR2 (germline): MDHEN, SYDVKM. This CDR3 comprises 11 residues. The CDR3 sequence is CASSLYRGQFF.

V gene TRBV14 combines with J gene TRBJ2-3; absent DNA, TCRdb's TRBD2 call cannot be checked. The V gene's germline CDR1 is SGHDN and CDR2 FVKESK. The CDR3 contains 15 residues. The CDR3 loop is CASSPIAGSTDTQYF.